The entry below gives a single T cell receptor beta chain sequence along with its context. The participants were between roughly 18 and 89 years old and came from 20 to 30 US areas. Grouping used clinical history reported by participants in a survey and questionnaire. This sample is part of a study of blood T cell repertoires in COVID-19. Background on the study: Acute-phase and convalescent COVID-19 samples originated in the United States, Italy and Spain.

In the authors' workflow: The authors estimated nucleated cell counts from reference gene primer amplification. Some clones are missing from TCRdb's copy, which holds only in-frame ones; the method was immunoSEQ multiplex PCR. The V and J calls and clone size come from that table; D and trimming were worked out from the DNA. The sample has 300,000 to 350,000 clones; roughly 90% are singletons. The source material was PBMCs or T cells enriched from blood (not recorded which). The sequence was obtained from a woman aged 18-35 years with acute COVID-19.

In DNA, the CDR3 is TGTGCCACCAGTGATTCGAGGGAGAGTAGCTACGAGCAGTACTTC. This codes for CATSDSRESSYEQYF. The chain combines TRBV24-1 with TRBJ2-7; weak D call: TRBD2 (5 bases). The length of the CDR3 is 15 residues. The V gene's germline CDR1 is KGHDR and CDR2 SFDVKD. V was clipped by 2 bases and J by 3 bases, with 13 bases between them.